This T cell receptor (beta chain) was retrieved from a study of T cell responses to AZD1222 COVID-19 vaccine. General study findings and limits: The study sampled repertoires only after the peak T cell response. Baseline antibody screening turned up just six or seven seropositive AZD1222 recipients.

Profiled with immunoSEQ multiplex PCR; TCRdb holds only in-frame clones, not every one. The sample includes tens of thousands of clones, about 89% of them seen just once. As concerns this clone: Antigen specificity is unknown.

Trimming took off 6 bases at V and 0 bases at J, with 12 bases between the two ends. CDR1 is SNHLY, CDR2 FYNNEI, per germline. The length of the CDR3 is 15 residues. The gene calls are TRBV2 and TRBJ2-1, with D perhaps TRBD2 (6 bases). The clonotype comes from an adult in good health. This material consisted of peripheral blood, taken on day 0 of MenACWY control vaccination. In DNA, the CDR3 is TGTGCCAGCAGGCGGGACTTGAGCTCCTACAATGAGCAGTTCTTC. Amino acid sequence: CASRRDLSSYNEQFF.